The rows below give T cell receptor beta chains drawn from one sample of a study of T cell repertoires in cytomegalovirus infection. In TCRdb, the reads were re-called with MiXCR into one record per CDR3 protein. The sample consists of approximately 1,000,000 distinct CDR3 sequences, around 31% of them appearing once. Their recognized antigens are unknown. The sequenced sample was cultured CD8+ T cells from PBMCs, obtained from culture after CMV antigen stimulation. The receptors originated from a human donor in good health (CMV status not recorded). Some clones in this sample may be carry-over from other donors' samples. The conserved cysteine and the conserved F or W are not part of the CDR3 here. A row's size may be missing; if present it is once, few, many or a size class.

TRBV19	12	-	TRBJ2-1	ASSISSSGNEQF
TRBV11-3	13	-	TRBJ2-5	ASSLATGGQETQY
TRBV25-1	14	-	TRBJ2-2	ASSEWTGRGTGELF
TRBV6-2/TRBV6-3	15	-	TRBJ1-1	ASSSPGQGVPNTEAF
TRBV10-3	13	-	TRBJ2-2	AILGTLSNTGELF
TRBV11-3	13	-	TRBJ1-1	ASSLERTENTEAF
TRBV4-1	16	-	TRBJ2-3	ASSLLTPTPGRTDTQY
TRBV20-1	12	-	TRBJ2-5	SARDWRKEETQY
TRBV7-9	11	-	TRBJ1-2	ASSLGSTYGYT
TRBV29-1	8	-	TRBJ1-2	RAGDYGYT
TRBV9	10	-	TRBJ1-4	ASSVKGEKLF
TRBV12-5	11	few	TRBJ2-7	ASALLRDYEQY
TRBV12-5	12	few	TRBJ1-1	ASGLDEMNTEAF
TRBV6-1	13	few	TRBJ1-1	ASSEGTGVKTEAF
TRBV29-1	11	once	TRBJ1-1	SHPTGMNTEAF
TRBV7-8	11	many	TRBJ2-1	ASSSQVYNEQF
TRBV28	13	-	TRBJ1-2	ASGRSLRPNYGYT
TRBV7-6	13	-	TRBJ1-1	ASSLDEAGELEAF
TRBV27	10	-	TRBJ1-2	ASRGTGTAWT
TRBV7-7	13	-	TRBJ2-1	ASSSNLGEYNEQF
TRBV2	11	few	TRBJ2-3	ASSWMGTDTQY
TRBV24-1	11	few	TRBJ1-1	ATSAGTNTEAF
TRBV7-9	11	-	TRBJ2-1	ASKQGTYNEQF
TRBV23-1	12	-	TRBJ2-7	ATSSCREHYEQY
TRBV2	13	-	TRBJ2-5	ASTPGPGGQETQY
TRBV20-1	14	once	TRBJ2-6	SAPVTGGAGANVLT
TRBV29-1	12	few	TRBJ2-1	SVPGLGIHNEQF
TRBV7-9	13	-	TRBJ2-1	ASSPPRGHYNEQF
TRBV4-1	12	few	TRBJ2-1	ASSQDPGGNEQF
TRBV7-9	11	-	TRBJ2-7	ASRVQGSYEQY
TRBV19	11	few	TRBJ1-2	ASSPGTAFVYT
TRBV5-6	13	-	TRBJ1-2	ASSLRTGATYGYT
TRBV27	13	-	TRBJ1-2	ASSFGQGATGGYT
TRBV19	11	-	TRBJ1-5	ASRGAFNQPQH
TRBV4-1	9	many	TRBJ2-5	ASTTGETQY
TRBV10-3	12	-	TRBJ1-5	AIRSGFSNQPQH
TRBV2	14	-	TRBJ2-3	ASPIRGDDITDTQY
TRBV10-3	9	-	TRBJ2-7	AIGEGYEQC
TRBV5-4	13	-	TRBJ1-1	ASSFHRGWDFEAF
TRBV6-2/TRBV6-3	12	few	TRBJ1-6	ASSYSSGKSPLH
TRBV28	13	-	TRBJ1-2	ASSLRPRTGDGYT
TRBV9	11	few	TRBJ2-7	ASSRPADGEQY
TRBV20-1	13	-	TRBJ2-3	SAWRGGTSLDTQY
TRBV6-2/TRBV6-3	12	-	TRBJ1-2	ASSYGIGSAGYT
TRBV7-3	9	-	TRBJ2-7	AIGTGGEQY
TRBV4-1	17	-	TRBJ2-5	ASSQDRAGGPPHQETQY
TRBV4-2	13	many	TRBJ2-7	ASSQDRRTGSEQY
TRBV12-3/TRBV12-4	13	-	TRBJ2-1	ASSLIAGGTNEQF
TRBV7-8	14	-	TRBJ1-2	ASSLGPTRRIYRYT
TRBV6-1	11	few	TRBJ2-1	ASSVSRGDEQF
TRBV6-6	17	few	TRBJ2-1	ASRHYGTSGGRTYNEQF
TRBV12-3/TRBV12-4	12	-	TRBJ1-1	ASSIDRLNTEAF
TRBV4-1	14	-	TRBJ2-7	ASSQTMDLGTYEQY